Given below is one T cell receptor beta chain in context. As yet, its antigen is unknown. This sample stems from a study of T cells expressing NK-cell markers. Study-wide findings and caveats: Also leading the CD3+CD56-NKG2C+ fraction in a handful of donors were these clonotypes.

CDR3 size: 15 residues. Germline V gene lookup returns CDR1 LGHDT and CDR2 YNNKEL (reference sequence). Reanalyzing the 5' RACE reads, TCRdb keeps one entry per CDR3 protein, without DNA. The sample's table shows approximately 380,000 distinct CDR3 sequences. The sequencing input was blood T cells: a sorted CD56 or NKG2C T cell subset, CD4+ or CD8+ T cells, or bulk PBMC T cells (not recorded which). This sequence joins TRBV3-1 and TRBJ2-1; no DNA is available, so the TRBD1 call from TCRdb remains unchecked. This TCR was sampled from a man between 18 and 69 years old in good health. The CDR3: CASSLHLISGNEQFF.